This TCR beta chain was documented in a study of blood T cell repertoires in COVID-19. Study-wide background: Acute and convalescent COVID-19 specimens originated in the United States, Italy and Spain. Nucleic acid was either cDNA or gDNA, and it came from T cells, B-cell-depleted T cells, or PBMCs.

This CDR3 spans 12 amino acids. J gave up 15 bases and V 7 bases, and 10 bases lay outside the gene matches. CDR1 is SNHLY and CDR2 is FYNNEI in the germline V gene. In the authors' methods: Quantification of nucleated cells was approximated via reference gene primer amplification. Profiled with immunoSEQ multiplex PCR; TCRdb holds only in-frame clones, not every one. That table furnishes V, J and clone size, whereas the DNA furnished D and trimming. Of roughly 140,000 clones listed, roughly 80% are singletons. This sequence was found in a woman aged 40 to 50 with active or convalescent COVID-19. The sequencing input was peripheral blood. The chain carries TRBV2 and TRBJ2-3; 10 bases fit TRBD2. The CDR3 nucleotides are TGTGCCAGCACAGTCAGCGGGGGGGCCGGCTATTTT. Amino acids: CASTVSGGAGYF.